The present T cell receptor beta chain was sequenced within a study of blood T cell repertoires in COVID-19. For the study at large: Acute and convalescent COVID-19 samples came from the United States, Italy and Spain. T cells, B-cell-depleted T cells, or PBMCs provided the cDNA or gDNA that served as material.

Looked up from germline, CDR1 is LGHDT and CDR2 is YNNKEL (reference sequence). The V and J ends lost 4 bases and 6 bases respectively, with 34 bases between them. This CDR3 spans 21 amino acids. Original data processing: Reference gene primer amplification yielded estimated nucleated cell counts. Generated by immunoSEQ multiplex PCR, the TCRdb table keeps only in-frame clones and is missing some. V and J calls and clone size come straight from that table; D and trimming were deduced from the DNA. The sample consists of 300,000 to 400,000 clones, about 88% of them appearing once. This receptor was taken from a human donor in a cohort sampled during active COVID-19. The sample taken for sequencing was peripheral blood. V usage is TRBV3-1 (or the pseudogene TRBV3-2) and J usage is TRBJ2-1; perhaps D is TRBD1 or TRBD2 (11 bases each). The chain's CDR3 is CASSRLGQGARTSGSSNEQFF. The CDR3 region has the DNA TGTGCCAGCAGCCGACTCGGACAGGGGGCGCGAACTAGCGGGAGTAGCAATGAGCAGTTCTTC.